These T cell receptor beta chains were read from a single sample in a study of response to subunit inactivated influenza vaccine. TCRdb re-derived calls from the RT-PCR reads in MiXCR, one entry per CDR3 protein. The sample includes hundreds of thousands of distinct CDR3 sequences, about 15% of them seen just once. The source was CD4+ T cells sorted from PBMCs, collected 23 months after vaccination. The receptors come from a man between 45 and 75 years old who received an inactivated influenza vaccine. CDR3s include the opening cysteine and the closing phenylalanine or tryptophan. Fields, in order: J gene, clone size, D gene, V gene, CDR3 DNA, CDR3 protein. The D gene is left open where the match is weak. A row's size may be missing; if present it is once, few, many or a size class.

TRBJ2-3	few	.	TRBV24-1	TGTGCCACCAGTGACCCAGTCCGGGACGCCACAGATACGCAGTATTTT	CATSDPVRDATDTQYF
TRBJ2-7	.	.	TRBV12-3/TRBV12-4	TGTGCCAGCAGTTCGGACAGCTCCTACGAGCAGTACTTC	CASSSDSSYEQYF
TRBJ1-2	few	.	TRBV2	TGTGCCAGCAGGACGGATGGTAACTATGGCTACACCTTC	CASRTDGNYGYTF
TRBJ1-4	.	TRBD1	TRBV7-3	TGTGCCAGCAGCTCCGGACAGGGTGAAAAACTGTTTTTT	CASSSGQGEKLFF
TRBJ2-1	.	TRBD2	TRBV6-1	TGTGCCAGCAGTGATCAGGCGGGGGGATACAATGAGCAGTTCTTC	CASSDQAGGYNEQFF
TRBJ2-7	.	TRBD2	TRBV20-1	TGCAGGGCCCCCCCAGGGGCCCTCGTTTCGACTAGCGGGAGCTACGAGCAGTACTTC	CRAPPGALVSTSGSYEQYF
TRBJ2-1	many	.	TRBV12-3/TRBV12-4	TGTGCCAGCAGCGATTCGTTCGCGGCCAAAACCTACAATGAGCAGTTCTTC	CASSDSFAAKTYNEQFF
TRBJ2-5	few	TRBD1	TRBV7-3	TGTGCCAGCAGCCTCGGGACAGGGTCAGGGGGGGAGACCCAGTACTTC	CASSLGTGSGGETQYF
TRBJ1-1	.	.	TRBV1	TGCACCAGCAGCCACGGACAGGGTACGACTGAAGCTTTCTTT	CTSSHGQGTTEAFF
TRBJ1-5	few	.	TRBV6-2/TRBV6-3	TGTGCCAGCAGTAGGGGGACTCGCCCTGGCAATCAGCCCCAGCATTTT	CASSRGTRPGNQPQHF
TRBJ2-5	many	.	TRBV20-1	TGCAGTGCTAGTACCTCTGCGCGGGAGACCCAGTACTTC	CSASTSARETQYF
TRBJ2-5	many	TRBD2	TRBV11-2	TGTGCCAGCACCCTTCGGCTAGCGGGAGGGCGGGAGACCCAGTACTTC	CASTLRLAGGRETQYF
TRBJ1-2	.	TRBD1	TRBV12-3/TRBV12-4	TGTGCCAGCGGATTCGGACAGGGGGCCCCTAACTATGGCTACACCTTC	CASGFGQGAPNYGYTF
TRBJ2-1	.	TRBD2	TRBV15	TGTGCCACCAGCCTTTTAGCGGGGGCCTACAATGAGCAGTTCTTC	CATSLLAGAYNEQFF
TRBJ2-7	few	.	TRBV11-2	TGTGCCAGCAGCTTAGGGTACCCTATCAGCTACGAGCAGTACTTC	CASSLGYPISYEQYF
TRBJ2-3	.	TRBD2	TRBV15	TGTGCCACCGGGCTAGCGGGAGGGTCAGATACGCAGTATTTT	CATGLAGGSDTQYF
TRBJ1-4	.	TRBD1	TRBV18	TGTGCCAGCTCACCAGGGACAGGGGGGTACGAAAAACTGTTTTTT	CASSPGTGGYEKLFF
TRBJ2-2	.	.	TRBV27	TGTGCCACCGGCCTTCGTGTGGGGGAGCTGTTTTTT	CATGLRVGELFF
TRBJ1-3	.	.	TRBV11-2	TGTGCCAGCAGCCCGACAGACTCTGGAAACACCATATATTTT	CASSPTDSGNTIYF
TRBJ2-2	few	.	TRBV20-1	TGCAGTGCTAGAGATTGGGACTCCTACACCGGGGAGCTGTTTTTT	CSARDWDSYTGELFF
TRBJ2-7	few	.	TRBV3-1	TGTGCCAGCAGCCCACAACGTCCAGGTGGCTCCTACGAGCAGTACTTC	CASSPQRPGGSYEQYF
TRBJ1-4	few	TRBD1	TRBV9	TGTGCCAGCAGCGCAGACAGGGGAGGCGAAAAACTGTTTTTT	CASSADRGGEKLFF
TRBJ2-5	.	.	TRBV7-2	TGTGCCAGCAGCATCGGTGGGAGCCAAGAGACCCAGTACTTC	CASSIGGSQETQYF
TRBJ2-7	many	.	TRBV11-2	TGTGCCAGCAGCCCGCCGGGCCTTCTCCTAGGCGAGCAGTACTTC	CASSPPGLLLGEQYF
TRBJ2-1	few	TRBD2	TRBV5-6	TGTGCCAGCAGCTTGGAAGCGGGGTTCAATGAGCAGTTCTTC	CASSLEAGFNEQFF
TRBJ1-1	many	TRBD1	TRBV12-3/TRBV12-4	TGTGCCAGCAGCGGACAGGGGGCAGTTGAAGCTTTCTTT	CASSGQGAVEAFF
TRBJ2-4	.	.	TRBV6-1	TGTGCCAGCAGCGTGGGGGTAATGGCCAAAAACATTCAGTACTTC	CASSVGVMAKNIQYF
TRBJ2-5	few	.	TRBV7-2	TGTGCCAGCAGCTCACGGACCAGGATTGGGGGTCAAGAGACCCAGTACTTC	CASSSRTRIGGQETQYF
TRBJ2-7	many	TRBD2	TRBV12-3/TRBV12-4	TGTGCCAGCAGCTGGACTAGCGGGGCCTCCTACGAGCAGTACTTC	CASSWTSGASYEQYF
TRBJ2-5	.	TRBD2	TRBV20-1	TGCAGTGCTGCTAGCGGGAGGGCCCTCGCTCCGGACTTC	CSAASGRALAPDF
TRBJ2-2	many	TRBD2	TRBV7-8	TGTGCCAGCAGCGGACTAGCGGGGAACACCGGGGAGCTGTTTTTT	CASSGLAGNTGELFF
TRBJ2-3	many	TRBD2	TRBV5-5	TGTGCCAGCAGCTTGACTAGCGGGGGCTTTGATACGCAGTATTTT	CASSLTSGGFDTQYF
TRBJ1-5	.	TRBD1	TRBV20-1	TGCAGTGCTAGCCCCGACAGGGGCCGGAATCAGCCCCAGCATTTT	CSASPDRGRNQPQHF
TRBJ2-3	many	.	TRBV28	TGTGCCAGCAGGGGGGACTGGAGAACTAGCACAGATACGCAGTATTTT	CASRGDWRTSTDTQYF
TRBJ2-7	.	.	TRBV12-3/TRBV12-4	TGTGCCAGCAGTTCCGCCGGAGGGCCTTCCTACGAGCAGTACTTC	CASSSAGGPSYEQYF
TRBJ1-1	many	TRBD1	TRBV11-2	TGTGCCAGCAGCCCAAAACCCTCCGCGGGACAGCTCATTTTCGGAGGGACTGAAGCTTTCTTT	CASSPKPSAGQLIFGGTEAFF
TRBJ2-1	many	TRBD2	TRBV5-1	TGCGCCAGCAGTCGGACTAGCGGGAGGTGGTCCTACAATGAGCAGTTCTTC	CASSRTSGRWSYNEQFF
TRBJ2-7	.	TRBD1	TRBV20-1	TGCAGTGCTAGAGATTATCGGACAGGGGATGACGAGCAGTACTTC	CSARDYRTGDDEQYF
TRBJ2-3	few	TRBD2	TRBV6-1	TGTGCCAGCAGCTTCCAAGGACTAGCGGGATATACGCAGTATTTT	CASSFQGLAGYTQYF